This TCR beta chain was identified in a study of cytomegalovirus exposure and HLA in healthy donors. The CDR3 contains 15 residues. Germline V lookup: CDR1 MNHEY, CDR2 SVGAGI. The germline V and J ends were trimmed by 5 bases and 2 bases, with 13 bases remaining between them. It was with 60 Vbeta and 13 Jbeta primers that the PCR ran. TCRdb's copy holds only in-frame clones and misses some; the assay was immunoSEQ multiplex PCR. The repertoire holds roughly 150,000 clones, with over 65% as singletons. The genes are TRBV6-5 and TRBJ1-5, with D perhaps matching TRBD1 (5 bases). The sample consisted of PBMCs. The sequence came from a man aged 18 to 30 in good health and CMV-seropositive. CDR3 sequence: CASSQTGGGNQPQHF. The CDR3 coding sequence is TGTGCCAGCAGTCAGACGGGGGGGGGCAATCAGCCCCAGCATTTT.